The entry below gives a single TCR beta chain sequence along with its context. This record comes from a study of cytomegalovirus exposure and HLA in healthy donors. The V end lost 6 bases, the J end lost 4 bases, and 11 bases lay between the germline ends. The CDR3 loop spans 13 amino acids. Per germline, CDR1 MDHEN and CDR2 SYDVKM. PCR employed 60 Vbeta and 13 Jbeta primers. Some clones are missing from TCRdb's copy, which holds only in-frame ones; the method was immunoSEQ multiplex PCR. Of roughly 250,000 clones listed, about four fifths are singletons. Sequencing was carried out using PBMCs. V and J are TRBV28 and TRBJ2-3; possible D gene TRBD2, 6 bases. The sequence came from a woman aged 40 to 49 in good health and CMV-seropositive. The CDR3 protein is CASRSGGADTQYF. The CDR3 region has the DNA TGTGCCAGCAGGTCCGGCGGGGCAGATACGCAGTATTTT. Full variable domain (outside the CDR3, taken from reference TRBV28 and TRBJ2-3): DVKVTQSSRYLVKRTGEKVFLECVQDMDHENMFWYRQDPGLGLRLIYFSYDVKMKEKGDIPEGYSVSREKKERFSLILESASTNQTSMYLCASRSGGADTQYFGPGTRLTVL.